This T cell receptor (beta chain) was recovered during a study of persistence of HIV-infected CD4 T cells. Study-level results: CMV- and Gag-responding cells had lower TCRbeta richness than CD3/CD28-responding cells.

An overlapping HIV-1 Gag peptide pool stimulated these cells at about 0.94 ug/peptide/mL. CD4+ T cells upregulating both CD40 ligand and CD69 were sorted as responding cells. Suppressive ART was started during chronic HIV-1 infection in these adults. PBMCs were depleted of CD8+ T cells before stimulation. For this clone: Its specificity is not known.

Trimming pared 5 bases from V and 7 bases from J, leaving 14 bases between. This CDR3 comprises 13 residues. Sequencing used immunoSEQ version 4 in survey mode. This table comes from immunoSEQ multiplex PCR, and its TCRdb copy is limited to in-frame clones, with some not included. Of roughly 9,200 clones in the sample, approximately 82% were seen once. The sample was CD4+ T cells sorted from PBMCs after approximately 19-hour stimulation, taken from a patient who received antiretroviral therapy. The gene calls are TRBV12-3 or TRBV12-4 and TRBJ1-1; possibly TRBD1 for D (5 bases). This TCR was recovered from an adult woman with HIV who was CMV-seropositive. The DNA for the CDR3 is TGTGCCAGCAGTCCTGGGACCGAGGTTGAAGCTTTCTTT. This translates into CASSPGTEVEAFF.